The 27 T cell receptor beta chains presented below share a single source sample, sequenced in a study of CD8 T cells in Susac syndrome. Reverse transcription of roughly 0.5 to 1 ug RNA was carried out with random hexamers. Each CDR3 protein is one row after TCRdb ran MiXCR on the immunoSEQ multiplex PCR reads. The data hold about 180,000 distinct CDR3 sequences, with just under 95% observed a single time. Material for sequencing was CD4+ T cells from PBMCs. Every receptor here comes from a human donor with Susac syndrome.

This rearrangement joins TRBV4-3 to TRBJ2-2; D remains ambiguous. The V and J ends lost 1 base and 6 bases respectively, with 12 bases between them. In germline, CDR1 is LGHNA, CDR2 YSLEER. The CDR3 has 15 amino acids. The CDR3 is CASSQGLSYPGELFF. The CDR3 DNA is TGCGCCAGCAGCCAAGGTCTTAGTTACCCCGGGGAGCTGTTTTTT.

The chain links TRBV4-3 to TRBJ2-1; 8 bases map to TRBD2. The trim removed 5 bases at V and 2 bases at J, leaving 8 bases unmatched. Germline CDR1 LGHNA, CDR2 YSLEER. The length of the CDR3 is 16 residues. The chain's CDR3 is CASSSRRAGAYNEQFF. The DNA for the CDR3 is TGCGCCAGCAGCTCCCGACGAGCGGGAGCCTACAATGAGCAGTTCTTC.

This rearrangement joins TRBV28 to TRBJ2-2; TRBD2 agrees at 14 bases. Germline CDR1 and CDR2: MDHEN and SYDVKM. V trimming: 4 bases; J trimming: 6 bases; junction bases outside the gene matches: 4. This CDR3 has 16 residues. The CDR3 sequence: CASSSGTSGRPGELFF. For the CDR3, the DNA is TGTGCCAGCAGTTCCGGGACTAGCGGGAGACCCGGGGAGCTGTTTTTT.

The genes are TRBV20-1 and TRBJ1-1; D ambiguous. The CDR3 is 17 residues long. Germline V lookup: CDR1 DFQATT, CDR2 SNEGSKA (reference sequence). Trimming cost V 3 bases and J 3 bases, with 23 bases left between them. CDR3 in amino acids: CSASPKARRPSHTEAFF. In nucleotides, the CDR3 is TGCAGTGCTAGTCCAAAAGCCCGTAGACCGTCTCACACTGAAGCTTTCTTT.

CDR3 DNA: TGTGCCAGCAGCCTAACGGGGGATACGCAGTATTTT. Its protein is CASSLTGDTQYF. The chain employs TRBV3-1 and TRBJ2-3; perhaps TRBD2 as D (5 bases). This CDR3 comprises 12 residues. V lost 4 bases and J lost 6, with 8 bases in between. The germline V gene has CDR1 LGHDT and CDR2 YNNKEL (reference sequence).

This clonotype was counted once. The chain recombines TRBV15 with TRBJ1-5; D gene uncertain. This CDR3 region has 13 residues. V was shortened by 0 bases and J by 7 bases, with 7 bases between the two germline ends. Germline values: CDR1 LNHNV, CDR2 YYDKDF (reference sequence). CDR3 region: CATSREFGQPQHF. In DNA, the CDR3 is TGTGCCACCAGCAGAGAGTTTGGACAGCCCCAGCATTTT.

The J gene is TRBJ1-2, the V gene TRBV15, with 10 bases lining up with TRBD1. The CDR3 loop spans 13 amino acids. Germline V gene lookup returns CDR1 LNHNV and CDR2 YYDKDF (reference sequence). V shed 5 bases, J shed 4 bases, and the junction held 1 base outside the gene matches. CDR3 loop: CATSGQGGYGYTF. For the CDR3, the DNA is TGTGCCACCAGCGGACAGGGGGGCTATGGCTACACCTTC.

This clonotype occurred once. V usage is TRBV12-3 or TRBV12-4 and J usage is TRBJ2-1, with D possibly TRBD2 on 6 matching bases. The CDR3 runs 14 residues. V was clipped by 5 bases and J by 5 bases, with 13 bases between them. The CDR3 bases are TGTGCCAGCAGTCCAACCCGGGAGAACAATGAGCAGTTCTTC. Translating it yields CASSPTRENNEQFF.

In nucleotides, the CDR3 is TGTGCCAGCAGTGAAAGTCTGCGCTATGGCTACACCTTC. This sequence encodes CASSESLRYGYTF. This chain joins TRBV2 and TRBJ1-2; D not resolved. The CDR3 contains 13 residues. Per the germline V gene, CDR1 is SNHLY and CDR2 is FYNNEI. V shed 2 bases and J shed 4 bases, with 8 bases lying between them.

The chain's CDR3 is CASISSTEAFF. CDR3 nucleotide sequence: TGTGCCAGCATCTCCTCAACTGAAGCTTTCTTT. The J gene is TRBJ1-1, the V gene TRBV28; D unresolved. V was pared by 7 bases and J by 5 bases, with 8 bases between. This CDR3 has 11 amino acids. Germline assignment: CDR1 MDHEN and CDR2 SYDVKM.

The chain recombines TRBV9 with TRBJ2-7, with TRBD2 identical over 7 bases. Per germline, CDR1 SGDLS and CDR2 YYNGEE. V trimming: 0 bases; J trimming: 4 bases; junction bases outside the gene matches: 16. CDR3 length: 18 residues. CDR3 amino acids: CASSVAPTSSQGAYEQYF. The CDR3 DNA reads TGTGCCAGCAGCGTAGCCCCGACTAGCTCCCAAGGGGCTTACGAGCAGTACTTC.

The chain is built from TRBV12-3 or TRBV12-4 and TRBJ1-3; D not resolved. Trimming cost V 6 bases and J 0 bases, with 9 bases left between them. CDR3 length: 14 amino acids. The CDR3 loop is CASSEQSSGNTIYF. The DNA of the CDR3 is TGTGCCAGCAGCGAACAGAGCTCTGGAAACACCATATATTTT.

The chain carries TRBV7-8 and TRBJ1-1; D gene unclear. Trimming removed 0 bases from V and 10 bases from J, with 12 bases in between. CDR1 SGHVS and CDR2 FQNEAQ come from the germline V gene. CDR3 size: 13 residues. In DNA, the CDR3 is TGTGCCAGCAGCTTAGCAAACCGAGCCGGAGCTTTCTTT. It encodes CASSLANRAGAFF.

This clonotype was picked up a small number of times. This rearrangement joins TRBV12-3 or TRBV12-4 to TRBJ2-3, with D unclear. Trimming stripped 2 bases from V and 2 bases from J, with 5 bases between. This CDR3 spans 13 amino acids. CDR3: CASSLLTTDTQYF. The CDR3 bases are TGTGCCAGCAGTTTACTTACCACAGATACGCAGTATTTT.

This chain connects TRBV20-1 to TRBJ2-1; TRBD1 might be the D (6 bases). Germline V gene sequence: CDR1 DFQATT, CDR2 SNEGSKA (reference sequence). The V end was cut by 2 bases, the J end by 2 bases, with 13 bases between. CDR3 length: 15 amino acids. CDR3 in DNA: TGCAGTGCTAGAAGACCCGGGACACCCTACAATGAGCAGTTCTTC. Protein product: CSARRPGTPYNEQFF.

The chain employs TRBV28 and TRBJ2-7; D is ambiguous. The ends were cut back, 7 bases at V and 0 bases at J, with 16 bases in the middle. CDR1 MDHEN and CDR2 SYDVKM come from the germline V gene. This CDR3 contains 15 residues. The CDR3 protein is CASTSLPFSSYEQYF. The CDR3 DNA reads TGTGCCAGCACTTCCCTTCCTTTCAGCTCCTACGAGCAGTACTTC.

V usage is TRBV5-1 and J usage is TRBJ2-7; D unclear. Germline CDR1 is SGHRS and CDR2 is YFSETQ. V was pared by 0 bases and J by 6 bases, with 10 bases between. The CDR3 is 13 amino acids. The CDR3 bases are TGCGCCAGCAGCTTGGCGGAAGGGCTCGAGCAGTACTTC. This translates into CASSLAEGLEQYF.

This chain links TRBV12-3 or TRBV12-4 with TRBJ1-2; TRBD1 aligns across 12 bases. The CDR3 loop spans 15 amino acids. Germline trimming cut 6 bases from V and 4 bases from J; bases unmatched to any gene: 6. CDR3 nucleotides: TGTGCCAGCAGGCCCGGGACAGGGGGCTTCTATGGCTACACCTTC. It encodes CASRPGTGGFYGYTF.

This chain connects TRBV6-5 to TRBJ1-2, with D tentatively TRBD1 (6 bases). The CDR3 length is 14 residues. The V end lost 5 bases, the J end lost 6 bases, and 16 bases lay between the germline ends. Germline loops: CDR1 MNHEY, CDR2 SVGAGI. The CDR3 DNA reads TGTGCCAGCAGTCTAGACAGGCTATCGAATGGCTACACCTTC. This gives the protein CASSLDRLSNGYTF.

The V and J genes are TRBV12-3 or TRBV12-4 and TRBJ1-1; no firm D call. V was shortened by 1 base and J by 4 bases, with 7 bases between the two germline ends. This CDR3 contains 13 residues. The CDR3 sequence: CASSLVGLTEAFF. CDR3 DNA: TGTGCCAGCAGTTTAGTGGGTCTCACTGAAGCTTTCTTT.

This chain joins TRBV25-1 and TRBJ2-7, with D maybe TRBD2 (6 bases). This CDR3 contains 15 residues. The ends were cut back, 1 base at V and 2 bases at J, with 12 bases in the middle. Germline V gene lookup returns CDR1 MGHDK and CDR2 SYGVNS. The CDR3 nucleotides are TGTGCCAGCAGTGAATGGGGGGATCGACCCTACGAGCAGTACTTC. Protein: CASSEWGDRPYEQYF.

The rearrangement links TRBV20-1 to TRBJ2-1, with 10 bases aligning to TRBD1. The germline CDR1 and CDR2 sequences are DFQATT and SNEGSKA (reference sequence). V was pared by 3 bases and J by 7 bases, with 9 bases of the junction left unmatched. The CDR3 loop spans 15 amino acids. The CDR3 reads CSASNPRQGANEQFF. In DNA, the CDR3 is TGCAGTGCTAGTAATCCCAGACAGGGGGCAAATGAGCAGTTCTTC.

The chain links TRBV7-9 to TRBJ2-7; 10 bases are a match to TRBD2. CDR3 length: 16 amino acids. Germline lookup yields CDR1 SEHNR and CDR2 FQNEAQ (reference sequence). The J segment lost 0 bases and the V segment lost 4 bases, leaving 6 bases of the junction unmatched. CDR3 amino acids: CASSWGPSGSSYEQYF. DNA of the CDR3: TGTGCCAGCAGCTGGGGGCCTAGCGGGAGCTCCTACGAGCAGTACTTC.

The chain joins TRBV4-1 to TRBJ2-7; 7 bases are shared with TRBD2. The V and J ends lost 7 bases and 3 bases, in that order; junction bases with no gene match: 6. The CDR3 covers 13 residues. Germline V gene sequence: CDR1 MGHRA, CDR2 YSYEKL. The CDR3 here is CASKASGNYEQYF. The CDR3 DNA is TGCGCCAGCAAAGCCAGCGGGAACTACGAGCAGTACTTC.

The chain links TRBV2 to TRBJ1-5, with unresolved D. V lost 7 bases and J 2 bases, leaving 6 bases between the germline ends. CDR3 length: 12 residues. Germline V gene lookup returns CDR1 SNHLY and CDR2 FYNNEI. The CDR3 coding sequence is TGTGCCAGCACGTTCGGCAATCAGCCCCAGCATTTT. The encoded protein is CASTFGNQPQHF.

This clonotype was seen a single time. The chain combines TRBV12-3 or TRBV12-4 with TRBJ2-1; D may be TRBD1 (6 bases). The CDR3 loop spans 14 amino acids. Deletions cut 2 bases from V and 6 bases from J, with 11 bases between. CDR3 sequence reads: CASSLPDRSNEQFF. The CDR3 bases are TGTGCCAGCAGTTTACCCGACAGGTCCAATGAGCAGTTCTTC.

J is TRBJ2-7 and V is TRBV18; D possibly corresponds to TRBD1 (5 bases). Germline lookup yields CDR1 KGHSH and CDR2 LQKENI. CDR3 size: 13 residues. The ends were cut back, 5 bases at V and 3 bases at J, with 11 bases in the middle. In DNA, the CDR3 is TGTGCCAGCTCATCGACAGCCGACTACGAGCAGTACTTC. This gives the protein CASSSTADYEQYF.